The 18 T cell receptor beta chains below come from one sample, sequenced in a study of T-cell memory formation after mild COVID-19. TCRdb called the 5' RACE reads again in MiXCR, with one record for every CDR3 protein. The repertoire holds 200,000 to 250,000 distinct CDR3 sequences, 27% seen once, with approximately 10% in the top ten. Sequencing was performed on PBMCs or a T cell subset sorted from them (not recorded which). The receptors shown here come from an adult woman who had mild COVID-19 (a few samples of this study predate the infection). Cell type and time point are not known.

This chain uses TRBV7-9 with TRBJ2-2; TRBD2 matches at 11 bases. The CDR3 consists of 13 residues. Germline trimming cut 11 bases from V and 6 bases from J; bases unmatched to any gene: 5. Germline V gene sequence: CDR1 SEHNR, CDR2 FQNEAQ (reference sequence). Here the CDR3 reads CAGRLAGSGELFF. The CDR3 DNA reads TGTGCCGGCCGACTAGCGGGATCCGGGGAGCTGTTTTTT.

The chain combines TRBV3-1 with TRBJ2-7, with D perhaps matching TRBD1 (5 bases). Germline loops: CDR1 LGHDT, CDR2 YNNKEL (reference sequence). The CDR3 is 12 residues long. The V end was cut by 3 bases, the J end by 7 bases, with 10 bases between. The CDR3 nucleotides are TGTGCCAGCAGCCAGGGGCTGGTAGAGCAGTACTTC. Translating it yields CASSQGLVEQYF.

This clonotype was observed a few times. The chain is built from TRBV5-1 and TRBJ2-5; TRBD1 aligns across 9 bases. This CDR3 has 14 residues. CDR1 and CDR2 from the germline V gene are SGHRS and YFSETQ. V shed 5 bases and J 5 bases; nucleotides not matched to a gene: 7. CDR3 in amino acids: CASRSGTGSETQYF. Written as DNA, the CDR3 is TGCGCCAGCAGATCCGGGACAGGGTCCGAGACCCAGTACTTC.

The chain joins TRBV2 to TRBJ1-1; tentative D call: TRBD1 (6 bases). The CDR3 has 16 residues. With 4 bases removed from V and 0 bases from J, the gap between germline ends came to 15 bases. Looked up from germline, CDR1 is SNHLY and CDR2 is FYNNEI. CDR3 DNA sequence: TGTGCCAGCAGTGGACCCCTCAGGGGCCTGAACACTGAAGCTTTCTTT. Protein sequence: CASSGPLRGLNTEAFF.

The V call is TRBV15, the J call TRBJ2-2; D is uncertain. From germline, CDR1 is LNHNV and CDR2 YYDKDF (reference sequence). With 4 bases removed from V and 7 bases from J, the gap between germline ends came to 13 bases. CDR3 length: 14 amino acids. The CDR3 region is CATSTFSWGGELFF. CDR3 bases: TGTGCCACCAGCACTTTTAGTTGGGGCGGGGAGCTGTTTTTT. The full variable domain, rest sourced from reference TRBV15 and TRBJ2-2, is DAMVIQNPRYQVTQFGKPVTLSCSQTLNHNVMYWYQQKSSQAPKLLFHYYDKDFNNEADTPDNFQSRRPNTSFCFLDIRSPGLGDTAMYLCATSTFSWGGELFFGEGSRLTVL.

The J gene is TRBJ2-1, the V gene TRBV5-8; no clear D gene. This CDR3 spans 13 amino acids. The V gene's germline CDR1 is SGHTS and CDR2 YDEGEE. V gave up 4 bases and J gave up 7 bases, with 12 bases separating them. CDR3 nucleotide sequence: TGTGCCAGCAGCCGCCAAGGGTGGAATGAGCAGTTCTTC. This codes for CASSRQGWNEQFF.

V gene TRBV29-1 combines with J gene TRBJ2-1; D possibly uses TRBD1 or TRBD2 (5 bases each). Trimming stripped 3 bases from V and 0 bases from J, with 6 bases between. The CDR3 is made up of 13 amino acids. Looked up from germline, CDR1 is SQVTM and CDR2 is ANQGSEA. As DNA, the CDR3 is TGCAGCGTTGATGGGGGCTCCTACAATGAGCAGTTCTTC. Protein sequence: CSVDGGSYNEQFF.

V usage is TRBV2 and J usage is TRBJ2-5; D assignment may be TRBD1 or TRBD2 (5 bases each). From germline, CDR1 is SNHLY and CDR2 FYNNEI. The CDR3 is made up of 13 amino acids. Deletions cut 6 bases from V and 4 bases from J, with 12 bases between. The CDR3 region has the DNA TGTGCCAGCAGGAGGGACCGTTCAGAGACCCAGTACTTC. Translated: CASRRDRSETQYF.

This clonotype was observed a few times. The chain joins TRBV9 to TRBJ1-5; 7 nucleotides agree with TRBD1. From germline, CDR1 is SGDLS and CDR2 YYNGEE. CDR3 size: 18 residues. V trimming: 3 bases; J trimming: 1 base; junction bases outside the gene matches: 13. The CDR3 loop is CASSERKGAWVSNQPQHF. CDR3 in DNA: TGTGCCAGCAGCGAACGGAAGGGGGCTTGGGTAAGCAATCAGCCCCAGCATTTT.

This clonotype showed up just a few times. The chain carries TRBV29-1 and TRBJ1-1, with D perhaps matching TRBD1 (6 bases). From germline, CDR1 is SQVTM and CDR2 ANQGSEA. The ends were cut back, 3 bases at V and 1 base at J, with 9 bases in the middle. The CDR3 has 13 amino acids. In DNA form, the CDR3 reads TGCAGCGTTGACCAGGGGCCGAACACTGAAGCTTTCTTT. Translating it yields CSVDQGPNTEAFF.

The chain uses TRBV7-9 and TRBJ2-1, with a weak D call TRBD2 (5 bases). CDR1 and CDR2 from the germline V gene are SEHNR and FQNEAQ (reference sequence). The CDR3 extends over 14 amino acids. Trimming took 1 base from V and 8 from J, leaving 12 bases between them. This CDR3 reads CASSLVASLDEQFF. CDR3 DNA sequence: TGTGCCAGCAGCTTAGTGGCTAGCCTCGATGAGCAGTTCTTC.

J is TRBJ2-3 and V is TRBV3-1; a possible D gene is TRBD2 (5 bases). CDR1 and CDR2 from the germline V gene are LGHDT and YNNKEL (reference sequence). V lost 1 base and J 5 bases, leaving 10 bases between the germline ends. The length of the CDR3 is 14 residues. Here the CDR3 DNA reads TGTGCCAGCAGCCAAGTCGCCCGGGGAGATACGCAGTATTTT. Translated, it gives CASSQVARGDTQYF.

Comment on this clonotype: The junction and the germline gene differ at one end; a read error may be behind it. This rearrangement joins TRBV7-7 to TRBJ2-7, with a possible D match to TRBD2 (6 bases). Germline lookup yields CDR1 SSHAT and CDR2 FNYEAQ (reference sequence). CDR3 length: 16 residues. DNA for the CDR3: TGTGCTAGCAGCTTAGAACTGCAGACTAGTGTGGGGGAGCAGTACTTC. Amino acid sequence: CASSLELQTSVGEQYF. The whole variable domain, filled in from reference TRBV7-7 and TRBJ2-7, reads GAGVSQSPRYKVTKRGQDVTLRCDPISSHATLYWYQQALGQGPEFLTYFNYEAQPDKSGLPSDRFSAERPEGSISTLTIQRTEQRDSAMYRCASSLELQTSVGEQYFGPGTRLTVT.

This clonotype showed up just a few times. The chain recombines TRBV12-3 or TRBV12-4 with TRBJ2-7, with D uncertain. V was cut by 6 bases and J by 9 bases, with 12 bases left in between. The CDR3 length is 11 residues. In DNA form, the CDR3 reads TGTGCCAGCAGAACAAACGGTGTGCAGTACTTC. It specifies CASRTNGVQYF.

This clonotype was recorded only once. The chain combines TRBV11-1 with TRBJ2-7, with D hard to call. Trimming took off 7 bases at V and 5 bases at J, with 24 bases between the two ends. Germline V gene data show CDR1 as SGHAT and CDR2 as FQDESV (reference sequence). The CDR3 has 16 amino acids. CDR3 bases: TGTGCCAGCATCACGCTCACGGGTCTTCCCGGGCACGAGCAGTACTTC. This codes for CASITLTGLPGHEQYF. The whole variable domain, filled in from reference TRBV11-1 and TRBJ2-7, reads EAEVAQSPRYKITEKSQAVAFWCDPISGHATLYWYRQILGQGPELLVQFQDESVVDDSQLPKDRFSAERLKGVDSTLKIQPAELGDSAMYLCASITLTGLPGHEQYFGPGTRLTVT.

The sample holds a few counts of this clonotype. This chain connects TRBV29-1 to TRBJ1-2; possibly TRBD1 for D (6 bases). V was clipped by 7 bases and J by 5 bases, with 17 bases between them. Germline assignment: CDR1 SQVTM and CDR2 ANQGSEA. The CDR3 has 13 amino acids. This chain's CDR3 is CSARSQGRYGYTF. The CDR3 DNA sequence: TGCAGCGCGAGGAGCCAGGGGCGGTATGGCTACACCTTC. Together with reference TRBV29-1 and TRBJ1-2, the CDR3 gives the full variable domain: SAVISQKPSRDICQRGTSLTIQCQVDSQVTMMFWYRQQPGQSLTLIATANQGSEATYESGFVIDKFPISRPNLTFSTLTVSNMSPEDSSIYLCSARSQGRYGYTFGSGTRLTVV.

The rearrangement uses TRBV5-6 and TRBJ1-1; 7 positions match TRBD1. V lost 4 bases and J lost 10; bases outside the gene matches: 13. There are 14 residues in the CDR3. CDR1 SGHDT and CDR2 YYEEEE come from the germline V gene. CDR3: CASSRPYRGDRAFF. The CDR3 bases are TGTGCCAGCAGCCGACCCTACAGGGGCGACCGAGCTTTCTTT.

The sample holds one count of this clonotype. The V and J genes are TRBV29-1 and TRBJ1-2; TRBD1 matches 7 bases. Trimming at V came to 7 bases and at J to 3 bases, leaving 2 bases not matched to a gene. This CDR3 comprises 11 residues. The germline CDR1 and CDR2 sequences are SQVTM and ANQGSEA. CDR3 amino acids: CSAGTDYGYTF. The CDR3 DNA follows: TGCAGCGCTGGGACAGACTATGGCTACACCTTC.